Below, 3 T cell receptor beta chains from the same sample are listed, as sequenced in a study of blood T cell repertoires in COVID-19. Produced via immunoSEQ multiplex PCR; TCRdb's table is partial and in-frame only. This table holds about 260,000 clones, 70% to 90% found once. Sequenced sample: peripheral blood. All receptors derive from a woman aged 55-70 years with COVID-19, enrolled during active disease.

This chain uses TRBV10-3 with TRBJ1-2; D is possibly TRBD1 (5 bases). The CDR3 consists of 12 residues. Germline V lookup: CDR1 ENHRY, CDR2 SYGVKD. V lost 8 bases to trimming and J lost 5 bases, with 12 bases between them. The CDR3 DNA sequence: TGTGCCATCGGTGGTCGGGGGTATGGCTACACCTTC. As protein: CAIGGRGYGYTF.

The V call is TRBV19, the J call TRBJ1-2; TRBD1 aligns across 8 bases. The V gene's germline CDR1 is LNHDA and CDR2 SQIVND (reference sequence). This CDR3 has 14 residues. With V trimmed by 1 base and J by 8 bases, 6 bases remained unmatched. The CDR3 coding sequence is TGTGCCAGTAGTATAGGGGACAGGCGGCACGGCTACACCTTC. This encodes CASSIGDRRHGYTF.

V usage is TRBV28 and J usage is TRBJ1-5; D is uncertain. Deletions cut 4 bases from V and 6 bases from J, with 19 bases between. The V gene's germline CDR1 is MDHEN and CDR2 SYDVKM. The CDR3 loop spans 16 amino acids. Here the CDR3 reads CASSSTSAESVQPQHF. Written as DNA, the CDR3 is TGTGCCAGCAGTTCCACCTCGGCGGAGTCGGTTCAGCCCCAGCATTTT.